Described below is a single T cell receptor beta chain sequence and its context. These data come from a study of control samples from healthy donors and cancer patients. TCRdb keeps only in-frame clones here, not all; method: immunoSEQ multiplex PCR. The data contain about 54,000 clones, roughly 96% of them singletons. V lost 6 bases and J 10 bases, leaving 19 bases between the germline ends. The germline V gene has CDR1 SNHLY and CDR2 FYNNEI. This CDR3 is built from 15 residues. The J gene is TRBJ1-6, the V gene TRBV2, with D possibly TRBD1 on 6 matching bases. The clonotype was recovered from a woman aged 25 to 39 in good health. The specimen was blood. The CDR3 region is CASRTQGQGRSPLHF. The CDR3 region has the DNA TGTGCCAGCAGGACCCAGGGGCAGGGTAGATCACCCCTCCACTTT.